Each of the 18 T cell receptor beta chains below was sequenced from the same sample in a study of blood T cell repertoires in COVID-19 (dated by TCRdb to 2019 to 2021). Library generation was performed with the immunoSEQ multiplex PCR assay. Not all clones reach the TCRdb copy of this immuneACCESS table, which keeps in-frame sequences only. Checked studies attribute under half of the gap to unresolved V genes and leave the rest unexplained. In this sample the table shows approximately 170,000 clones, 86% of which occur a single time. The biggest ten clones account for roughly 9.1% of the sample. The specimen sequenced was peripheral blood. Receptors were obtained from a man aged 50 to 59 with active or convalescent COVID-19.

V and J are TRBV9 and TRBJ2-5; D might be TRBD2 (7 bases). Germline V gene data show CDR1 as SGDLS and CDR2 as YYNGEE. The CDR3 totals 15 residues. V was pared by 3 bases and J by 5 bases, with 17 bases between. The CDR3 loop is CASSAQGGGRETQYF. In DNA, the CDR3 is TGTGCCAGCAGCGCCCAAGGGGGGGGGCGTGAGACCCAGTACTTC.

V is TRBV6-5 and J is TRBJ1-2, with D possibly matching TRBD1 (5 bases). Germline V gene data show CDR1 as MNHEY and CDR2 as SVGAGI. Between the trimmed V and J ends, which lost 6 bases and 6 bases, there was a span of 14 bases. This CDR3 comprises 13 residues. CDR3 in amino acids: CASSQAGGDGYTF. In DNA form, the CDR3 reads TGTGCCAGCAGCCAGGCGGGGGGGGATGGCTACACCTTC.

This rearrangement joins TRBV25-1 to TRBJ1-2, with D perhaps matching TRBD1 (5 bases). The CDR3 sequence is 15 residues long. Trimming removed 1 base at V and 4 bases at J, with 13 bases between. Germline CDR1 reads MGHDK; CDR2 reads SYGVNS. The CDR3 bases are TGTGCCAGCAGTGAATGGGCGGGGGTTGGCTATGGCTACACCTTC. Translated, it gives CASSEWAGVGYGYTF.

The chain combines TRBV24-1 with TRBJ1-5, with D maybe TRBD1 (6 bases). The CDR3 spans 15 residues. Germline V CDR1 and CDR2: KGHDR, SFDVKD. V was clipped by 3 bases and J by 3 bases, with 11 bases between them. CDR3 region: CATSDPGQNNQPQHF. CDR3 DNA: TGTGCCACCAGTGATCCCGGACAGAACAATCAGCCCCAGCATTTT.

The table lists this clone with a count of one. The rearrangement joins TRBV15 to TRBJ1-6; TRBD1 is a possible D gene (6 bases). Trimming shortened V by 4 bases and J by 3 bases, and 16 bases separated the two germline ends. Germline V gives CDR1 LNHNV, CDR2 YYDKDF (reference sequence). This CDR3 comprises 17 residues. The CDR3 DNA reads TGTGCCACCAGCACCTACCACGGACAGCTCTATAATTCACCCCTCCACTTT. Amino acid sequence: CATSTYHGQLYNSPLHF.

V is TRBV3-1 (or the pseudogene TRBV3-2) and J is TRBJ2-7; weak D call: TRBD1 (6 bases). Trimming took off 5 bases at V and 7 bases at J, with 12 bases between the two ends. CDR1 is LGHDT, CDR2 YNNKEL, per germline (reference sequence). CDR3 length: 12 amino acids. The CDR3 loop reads CASSLQGQEQYF. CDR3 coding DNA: TGTGCCAGCAGCTTACAGGGTCAAGAGCAGTACTTC.

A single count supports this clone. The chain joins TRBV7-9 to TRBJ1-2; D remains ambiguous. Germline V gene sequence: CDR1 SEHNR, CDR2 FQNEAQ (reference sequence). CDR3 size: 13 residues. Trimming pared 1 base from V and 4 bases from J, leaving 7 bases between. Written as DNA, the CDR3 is TGTGCCAGCAGCTTAGGTGGCGGCTATGGCTACACCTTC. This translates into CASSLGGGYGYTF.

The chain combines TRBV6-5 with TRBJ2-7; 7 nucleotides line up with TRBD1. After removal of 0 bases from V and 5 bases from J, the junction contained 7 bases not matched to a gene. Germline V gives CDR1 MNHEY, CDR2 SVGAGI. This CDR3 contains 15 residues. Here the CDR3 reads CASSYSPGQIHEQYF. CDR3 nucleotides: TGTGCCAGCAGTTACTCGCCGGGACAGATTCACGAGCAGTACTTC.

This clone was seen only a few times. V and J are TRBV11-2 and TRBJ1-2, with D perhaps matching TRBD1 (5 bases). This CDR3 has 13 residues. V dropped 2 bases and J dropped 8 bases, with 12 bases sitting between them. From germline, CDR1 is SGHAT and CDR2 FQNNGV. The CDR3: CASSLSGSIGYTF. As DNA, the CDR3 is TGTGCCAGCAGCTTATCAGGGTCGATCGGCTACACCTTC.

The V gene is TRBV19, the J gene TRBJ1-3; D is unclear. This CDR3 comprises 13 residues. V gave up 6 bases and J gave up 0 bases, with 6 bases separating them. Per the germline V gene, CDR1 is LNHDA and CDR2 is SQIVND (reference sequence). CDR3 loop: CASRRGSGNTIYF. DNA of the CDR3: TGTGCCAGTAGGCGGGGCTCTGGAAACACCATATATTTT. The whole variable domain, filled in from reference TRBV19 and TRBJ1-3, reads DGGITQSPKYLFRKEGQNVTLSCEQNLNHDAMYWYRQDPGQGLRLIYYSQIVNDFQKGDIAEGYSVSREKKESFPLTVTSAQKNPTAFYLCASRRGSGNTIYFGEGSWLTVV.

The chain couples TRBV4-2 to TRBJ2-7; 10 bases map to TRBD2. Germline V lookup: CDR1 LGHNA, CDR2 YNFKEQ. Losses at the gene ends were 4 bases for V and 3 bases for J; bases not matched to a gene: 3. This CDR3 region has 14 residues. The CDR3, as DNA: TGTGCCAGCAGCCGCGGACTAGCGGACTACGAGCAGTACTTC. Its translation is CASSRGLADYEQYF.

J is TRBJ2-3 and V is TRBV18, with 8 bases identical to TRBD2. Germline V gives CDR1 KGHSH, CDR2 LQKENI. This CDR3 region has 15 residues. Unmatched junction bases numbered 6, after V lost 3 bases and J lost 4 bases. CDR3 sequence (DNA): TGTGCCAGCTCACCCTCCCGGGGGGGGTCAGATACGCAGTATTTT. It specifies CASSPSRGGSDTQYF.

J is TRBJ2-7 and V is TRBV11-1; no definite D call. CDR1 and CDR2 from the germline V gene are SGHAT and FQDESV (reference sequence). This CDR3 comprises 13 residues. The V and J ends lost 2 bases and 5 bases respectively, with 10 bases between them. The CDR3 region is CASSLSGYHEQYF. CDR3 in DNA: TGTGCCAGCAGCTTATCCGGGTACCACGAGCAGTACTTC. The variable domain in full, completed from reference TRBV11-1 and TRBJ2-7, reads EAEVAQSPRYKITEKSQAVAFWCDPISGHATLYWYRQILGQGPELLVQFQDESVVDDSQLPKDRFSAERLKGVDSTLKIQPAELGDSAMYLCASSLSGYHEQYFGPGTRLTVT.

The CDR3 reads CASRKGQDTEAFF. Written as DNA, the CDR3 is TGTGCCAGCAGGAAGGGACAGGACACTGAAGCTTTCTTT. The chain carries TRBV2 and TRBJ1-1; 8 bases map to TRBD1. V lost 6 bases and J lost 3; bases outside the gene matches: 3. There are 13 residues in the CDR3. The germline gives CDR1 SNHLY, CDR2 FYNNEI.

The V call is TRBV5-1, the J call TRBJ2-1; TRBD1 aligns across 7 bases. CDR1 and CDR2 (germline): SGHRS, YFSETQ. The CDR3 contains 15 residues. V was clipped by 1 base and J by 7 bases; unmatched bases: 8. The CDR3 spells CASSLTGDSSNEQFF. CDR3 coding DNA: TGCGCCAGCAGCTTGACAGGGGATTCATCAAATGAGCAGTTCTTC.

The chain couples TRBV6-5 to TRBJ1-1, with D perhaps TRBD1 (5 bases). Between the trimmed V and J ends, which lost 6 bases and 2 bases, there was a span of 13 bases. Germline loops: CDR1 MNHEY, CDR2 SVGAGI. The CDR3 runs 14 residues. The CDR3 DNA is TGTGCCAGCAGCCGGGGGGGTGGAAACACTGAAGCTTTCTTT. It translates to CASSRGGGNTEAFF.

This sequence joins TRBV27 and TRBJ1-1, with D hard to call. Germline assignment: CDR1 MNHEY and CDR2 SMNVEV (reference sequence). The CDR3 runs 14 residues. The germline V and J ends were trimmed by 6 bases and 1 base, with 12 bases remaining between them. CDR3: CASRARGGNTEAFF. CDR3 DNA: TGTGCCAGCAGAGCGCGAGGAGGGAACACTGAAGCTTTCTTT.

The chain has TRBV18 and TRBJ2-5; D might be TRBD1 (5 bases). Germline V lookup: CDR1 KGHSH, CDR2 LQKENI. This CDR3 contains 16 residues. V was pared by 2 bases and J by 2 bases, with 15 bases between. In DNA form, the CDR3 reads TGTGCCAGCTCACCAGGGGCTGGCTCCTTTCAAGAGACCCAGTACTTC. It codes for CASSPGAGSFQETQYF. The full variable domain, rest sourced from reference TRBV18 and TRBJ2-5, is NAGVMQNPRHLVRRRGQEARLRCSPMKGHSHVYWYRQLPEEGLKFMVYLQKENIIDESGMPKERFSAEFPKEGPSILRIQQVVRGDSAAYFCASSPGAGSFQETQYFGPGTRLLVL.